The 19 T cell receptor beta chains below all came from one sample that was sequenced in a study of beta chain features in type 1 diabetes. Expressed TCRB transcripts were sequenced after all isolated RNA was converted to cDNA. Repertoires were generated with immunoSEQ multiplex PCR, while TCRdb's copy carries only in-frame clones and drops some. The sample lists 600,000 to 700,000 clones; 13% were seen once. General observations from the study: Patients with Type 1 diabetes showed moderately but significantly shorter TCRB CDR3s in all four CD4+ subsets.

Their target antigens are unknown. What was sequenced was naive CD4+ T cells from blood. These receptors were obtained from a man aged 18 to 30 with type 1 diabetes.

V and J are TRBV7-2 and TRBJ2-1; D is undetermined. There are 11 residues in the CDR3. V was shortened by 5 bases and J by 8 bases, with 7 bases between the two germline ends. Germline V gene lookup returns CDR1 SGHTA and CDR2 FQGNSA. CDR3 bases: TGTGCCAGCAGCCTTAGTTATGAGCAGTTCTTC. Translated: CASSLSYEQFF.

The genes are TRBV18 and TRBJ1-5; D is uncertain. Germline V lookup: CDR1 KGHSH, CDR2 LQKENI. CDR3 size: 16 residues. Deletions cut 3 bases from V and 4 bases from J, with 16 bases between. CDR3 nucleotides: TGTGCCAGCTCACCTTTCGGGCCCCCTGAGAATCAGCCCCAGCATTTT. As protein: CASSPFGPPENQPQHF.

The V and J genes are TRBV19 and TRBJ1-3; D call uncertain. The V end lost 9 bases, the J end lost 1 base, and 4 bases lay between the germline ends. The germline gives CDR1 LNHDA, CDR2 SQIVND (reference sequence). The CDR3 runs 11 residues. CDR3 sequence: CASGSGNTIYF. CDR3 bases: TGTGCCAGCGGATCTGGAAACACCATATATTTT. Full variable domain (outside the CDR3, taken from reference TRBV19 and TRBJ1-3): DGGITQSPKYLFRKEGQNVTLSCEQNLNHDAMYWYRQDPGQGLRLIYYSQIVNDFQKGDIAEGYSVSREKKESFPLTVTSAQKNPTAFYLCASGSGNTIYFGEGSWLTVV.

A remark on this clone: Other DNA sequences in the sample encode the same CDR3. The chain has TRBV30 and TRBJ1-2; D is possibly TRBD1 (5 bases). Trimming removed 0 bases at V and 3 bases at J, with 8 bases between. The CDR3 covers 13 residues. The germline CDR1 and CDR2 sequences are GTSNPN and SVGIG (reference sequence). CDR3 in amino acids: CAWSVGTDYGYTF. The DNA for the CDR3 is TGTGCCTGGAGTGTCGGGACTGACTATGGCTACACCTTC.

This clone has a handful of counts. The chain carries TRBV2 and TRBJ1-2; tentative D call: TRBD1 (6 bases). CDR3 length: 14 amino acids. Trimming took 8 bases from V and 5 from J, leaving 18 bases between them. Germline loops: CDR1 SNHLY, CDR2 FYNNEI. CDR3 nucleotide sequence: TGTGCCAGCCGACCTCAGGGGTCGACTTATGGCTACACCTTC. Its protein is CASRPQGSTYGYTF. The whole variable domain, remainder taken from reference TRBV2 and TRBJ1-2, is EPEVTQTPSHQVTQMGQEVILRCVPISNHLYFYWYRQILGQKVEFLVSFYNNEISEKSEIFDDQFSVERPDGSNFTLKIRSTKLEDSAMYFCASRPQGSTYGYTFGSGTRLTVV.

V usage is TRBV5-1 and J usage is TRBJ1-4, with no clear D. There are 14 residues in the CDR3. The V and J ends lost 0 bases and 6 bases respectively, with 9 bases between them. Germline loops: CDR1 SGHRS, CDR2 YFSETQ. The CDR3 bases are TGCGCCAGCAGCTTGGACACACCAGATGAAAAACTGTTTTTT. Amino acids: CASSLDTPDEKLFF.

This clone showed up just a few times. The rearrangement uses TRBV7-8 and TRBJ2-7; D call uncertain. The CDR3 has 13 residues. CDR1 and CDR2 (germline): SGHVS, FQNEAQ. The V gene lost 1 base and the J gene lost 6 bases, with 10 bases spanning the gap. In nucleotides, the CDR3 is TGTGCCAGCAGCTTAGAAGCGAGCCGCGAGCAGTACTTC. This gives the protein CASSLEASREQYF.

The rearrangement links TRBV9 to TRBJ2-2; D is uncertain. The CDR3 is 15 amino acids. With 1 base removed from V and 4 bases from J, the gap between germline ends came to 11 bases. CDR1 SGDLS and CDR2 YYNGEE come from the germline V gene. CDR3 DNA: TGTGCCAGCAGCGTATTGGCAGCTTCCACCGGGGAGCTGTTTTTT. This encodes CASSVLAASTGELFF.

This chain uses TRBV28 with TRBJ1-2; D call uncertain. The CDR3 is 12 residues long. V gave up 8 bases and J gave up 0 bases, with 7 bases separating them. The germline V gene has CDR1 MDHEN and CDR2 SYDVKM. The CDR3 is CASEGSNYGYTF. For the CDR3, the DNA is TGTGCCAGCGAAGGGTCTAACTATGGCTACACCTTC.

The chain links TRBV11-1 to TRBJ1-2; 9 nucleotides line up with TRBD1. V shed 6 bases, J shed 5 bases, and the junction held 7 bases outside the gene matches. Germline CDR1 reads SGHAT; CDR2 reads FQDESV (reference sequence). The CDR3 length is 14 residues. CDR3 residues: CASRPTGGGYGYTF. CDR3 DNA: TGTGCCAGCAGACCGACAGGGGGTGGTTATGGCTACACCTTC.

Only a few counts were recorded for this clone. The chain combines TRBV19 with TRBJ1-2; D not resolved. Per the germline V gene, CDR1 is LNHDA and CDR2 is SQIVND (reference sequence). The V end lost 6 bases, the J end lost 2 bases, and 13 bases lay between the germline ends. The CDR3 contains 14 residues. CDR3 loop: CASRSSGGNYGYTF. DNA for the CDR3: TGTGCCAGTAGGTCCTCGGGAGGGAACTATGGCTACACCTTC.

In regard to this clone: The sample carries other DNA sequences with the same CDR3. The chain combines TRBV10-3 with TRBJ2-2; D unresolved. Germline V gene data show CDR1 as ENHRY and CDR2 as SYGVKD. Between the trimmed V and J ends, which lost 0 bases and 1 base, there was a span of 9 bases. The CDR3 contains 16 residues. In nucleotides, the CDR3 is TGTGCCATCAGTGAGTCTGGCGGTTTGAACACCGGGGAGCTGTTTTTT. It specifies CAISESGGLNTGELFF.

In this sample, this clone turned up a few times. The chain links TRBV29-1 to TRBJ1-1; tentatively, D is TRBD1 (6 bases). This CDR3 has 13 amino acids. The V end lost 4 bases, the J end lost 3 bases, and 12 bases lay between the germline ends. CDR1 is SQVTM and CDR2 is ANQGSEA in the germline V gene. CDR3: CSVGGGVYTEAFF. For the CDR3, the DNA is TGCAGCGTTGGAGGGGGGGTTTACACTGAAGCTTTCTTT.

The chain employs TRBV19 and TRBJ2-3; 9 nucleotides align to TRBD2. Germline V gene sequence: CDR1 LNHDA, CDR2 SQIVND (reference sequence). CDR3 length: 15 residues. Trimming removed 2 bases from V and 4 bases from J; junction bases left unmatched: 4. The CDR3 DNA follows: TGTGCCAGTAGTATAATGCGGGGGGGCGCAGATACGCAGTATTTT. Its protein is CASSIMRGGADTQYF.

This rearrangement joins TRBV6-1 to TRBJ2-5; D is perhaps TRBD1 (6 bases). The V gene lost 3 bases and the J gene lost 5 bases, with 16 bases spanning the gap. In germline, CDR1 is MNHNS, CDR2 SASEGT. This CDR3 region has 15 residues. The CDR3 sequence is CASSEGIRGGETQYF. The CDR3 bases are TGTGCCAGCAGTGAGGGTATCAGGGGTGGGGAGACCCAGTACTTC.

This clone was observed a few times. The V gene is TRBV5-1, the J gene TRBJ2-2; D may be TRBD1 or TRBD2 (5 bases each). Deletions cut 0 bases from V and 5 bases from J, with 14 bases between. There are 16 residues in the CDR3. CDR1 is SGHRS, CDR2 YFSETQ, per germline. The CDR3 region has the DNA TGCGCCAGCAGCTTGGAGAGGGGCGGCGAGACCGGGGAGCTGTTTTTT. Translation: CASSLERGGETGELFF. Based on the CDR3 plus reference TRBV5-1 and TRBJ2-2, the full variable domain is KAGVTQTPRYLIKTRGQQVTLSCSPISGHRSVSWYQQTPGQGLQFLFEYFSETQRNKGNFPGRFSGRQFSNSRSEMNVSTLELGDSALYLCASSLERGGETGELFFGEGSRLTVL.

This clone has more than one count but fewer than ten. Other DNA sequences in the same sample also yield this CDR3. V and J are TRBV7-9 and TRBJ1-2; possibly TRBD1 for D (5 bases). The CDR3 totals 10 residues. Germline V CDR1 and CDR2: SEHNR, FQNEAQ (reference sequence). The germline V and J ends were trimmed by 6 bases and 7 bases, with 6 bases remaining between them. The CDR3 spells CASRGVGYTF. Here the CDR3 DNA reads TGTGCCAGCAGAGGGGTTGGCTACACCTTC.

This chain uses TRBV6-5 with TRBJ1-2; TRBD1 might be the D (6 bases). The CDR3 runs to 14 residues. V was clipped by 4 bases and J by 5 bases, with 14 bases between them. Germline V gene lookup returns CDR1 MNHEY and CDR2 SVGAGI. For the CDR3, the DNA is TGTGCCAGCAGTTCAGGGGCTTACGTGTATGGCTACACCTTC. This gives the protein CASSSGAYVYGYTF.

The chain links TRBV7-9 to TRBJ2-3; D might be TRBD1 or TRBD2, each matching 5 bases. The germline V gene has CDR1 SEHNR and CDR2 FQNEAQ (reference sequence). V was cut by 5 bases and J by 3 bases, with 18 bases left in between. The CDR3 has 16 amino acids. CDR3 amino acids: CASSITGTLLTDTQYF. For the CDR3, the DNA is TGTGCCAGCAGCATAACCGGGACCTTACTAACAGATACGCAGTATTTT.